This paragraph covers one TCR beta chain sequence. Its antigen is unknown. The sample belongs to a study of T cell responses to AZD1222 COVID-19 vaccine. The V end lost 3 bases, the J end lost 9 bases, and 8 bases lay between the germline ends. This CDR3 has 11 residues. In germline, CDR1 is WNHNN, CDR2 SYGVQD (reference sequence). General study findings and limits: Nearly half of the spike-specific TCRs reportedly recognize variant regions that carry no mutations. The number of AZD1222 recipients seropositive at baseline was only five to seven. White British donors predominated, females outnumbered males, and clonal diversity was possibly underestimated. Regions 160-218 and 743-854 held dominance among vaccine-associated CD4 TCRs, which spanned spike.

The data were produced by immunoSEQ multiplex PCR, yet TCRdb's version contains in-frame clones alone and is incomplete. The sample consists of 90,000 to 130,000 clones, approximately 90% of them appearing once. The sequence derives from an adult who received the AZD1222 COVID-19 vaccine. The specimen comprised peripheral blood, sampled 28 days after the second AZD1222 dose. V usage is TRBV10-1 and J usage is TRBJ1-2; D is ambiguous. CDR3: CASSDWSRYTF. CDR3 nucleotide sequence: TGCGCCAGCAGTGACTGGTCCCGCTACACCTTC.